This TCR beta chain was recovered during a study of blood T cell repertoires in COVID-19. Study in general: Acute and convalescent COVID-19 specimens originated in the United States, Italy and Spain.

Germline V lookup: CDR1 MDHEN, CDR2 SYDVKM. Trimming removed 5 bases from V and 7 bases from J; junction bases left unmatched: 4. CDR3 length: 12 residues. Here immunoSEQ multiplex PCR was the method, and the copy in TCRdb shows in-frame clones only, minus some. Altogether about 150,000 clones are present, 88% being singletons, with the ten largest covering about 2.1%. The TCR originated in a human donor in a cohort sampled during active COVID-19. The chain recombines TRBV28 with TRBJ2-7, with TRBD2 matching over 8 bases. Sequenced sample: peripheral blood. The CDR3 here is CASSQIAGEQYF. The CDR3 DNA reads TGTGCCAGCAGTCAGATAGCGGGAGAGCAGTACTTC.